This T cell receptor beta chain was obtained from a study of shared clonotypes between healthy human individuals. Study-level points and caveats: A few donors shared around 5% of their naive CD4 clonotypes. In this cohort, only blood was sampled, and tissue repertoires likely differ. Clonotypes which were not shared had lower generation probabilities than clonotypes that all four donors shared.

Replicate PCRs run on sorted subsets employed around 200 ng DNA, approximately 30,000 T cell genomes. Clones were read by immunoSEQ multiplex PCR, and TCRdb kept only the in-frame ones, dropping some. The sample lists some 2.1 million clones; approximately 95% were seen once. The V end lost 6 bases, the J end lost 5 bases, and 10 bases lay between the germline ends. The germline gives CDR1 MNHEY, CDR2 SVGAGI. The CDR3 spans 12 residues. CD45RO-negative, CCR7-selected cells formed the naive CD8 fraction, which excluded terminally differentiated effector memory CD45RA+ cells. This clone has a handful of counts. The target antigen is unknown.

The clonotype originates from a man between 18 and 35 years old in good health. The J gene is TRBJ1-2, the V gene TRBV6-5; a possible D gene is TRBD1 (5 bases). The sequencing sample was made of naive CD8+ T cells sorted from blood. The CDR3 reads CASRSQEYGYTF. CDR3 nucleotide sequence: TGTGCCAGCAGATCACAGGAGTATGGCTACACCTTC.